These 3 T cell receptor beta chains came from one sample sequenced in a study of CD8 T cell repertoires and HIV-1 epitope variants. The assay was immunoSEQ multiplex PCR, and TCRdb's table has in-frame clones only and misses some. The sample has about 6,300 clones; just over 65% are singletons. For these TCRs, the target antigens are not known. Material for sequencing was cultured CD8+ T cells derived from PBMCs. The receptors shown here come from a male donor with HIV.

A few counts support this clone. The chain carries TRBV2 and TRBJ2-7; the match to TRBD2 covers 7 bases. Trimming removed 7 bases from V and 4 bases from J; junction bases left unmatched: 7. The CDR3 has 13 amino acids. CDR1 is SNHLY, CDR2 FYNNEI, per germline. CDR3 region: CASKRDALYEQYF. The CDR3 nucleotides are TGTGCCAGCAAGCGGGATGCCCTTTACGAGCAGTACTTC.

This clone counts as medium-sized. This CDR3 is CASSLHGPGAGDTEAFF. The CDR3 DNA follows: TGTGCCAGCAGCTTACACGGTCCGGGGGCGGGTGACACTGAAGCTTTCTTT. The chain recombines TRBV7-2 with TRBJ1-1; tentatively, D is TRBD1 (6 bases). Trimming took off 2 bases at V and 3 bases at J, with 19 bases between the two ends. The CDR3 is 17 residues long. Looked up from germline, CDR1 is SGHTA and CDR2 is FQGNSA.

This rearrangement joins TRBV29-1 to TRBJ2-7; 7 bases are shared with TRBD1. Trimming cost V 6 bases and J 6 bases; bases outside gene matches: 14. Per germline, CDR1 SQVTM and CDR2 ANQGSEA. CDR3 length: 14 amino acids. In nucleotides, the CDR3 is TGCAGCGTCTCGACTACGGGACAGATCACCGAGCAGTACTTC. Translation: CSVSTTGQITEQYF.